These T cell receptor beta chains were read from a single sample in a study of PD-1 blockade in mismatch repair-deficient tumors. Clones were sequenced by immunoSEQ multiplex PCR, and TCRdb holds only the in-frame ones, with some missing. The sample lists about 40,000 clones, 70% to 80% occurring once. The sequences come from peripheral blood, collected 4 weeks after starting pembrolizumab. The source is an adult with mismatch repair-deficient cancer. The CDR3 runs from the conserved cysteine through the conserved F or W. D genes are given only for firm matches. Clone sizes are given selectively: once, few, many, or a class where the clone is expanded.

abundance | j_gene | d_gene | v_gene | CDR3nt | CDR3aa
NA | TRBJ2-1 | NA | TRBV19 | TGTGCCAGTATCGACCGGGACTCGTATGGTGAGCAGTTCTTC | CASIDRDSYGEQFF
NA | TRBJ2-1 | NA | TRBV27 | TGTGCCAGCAGTTTATCGCCGGGGAATGAGCAGTTCTTC | CASSLSPGNEQFF
NA | TRBJ2-2 | TRBD2 | TRBV5-5 | TGTGCCAGCAGCTTGGTAGCTAGCGGGAGGGAAACCGGGGAGCTGTTTTTT | CASSLVASGRETGELFF
NA | TRBJ2-1 | NA | TRBV5-5 | TGTGCCAGCAGCTTGTTCCTGAGCTCCTACAATGAGCAGTTCTTC | CASSLFLSSYNEQFF
medium-sized | TRBJ1-3 | TRBD1 | TRBV6-1 | TGTGCCAGCAGTGAAGGACAGGGAGGTCTGTACACCATATATTTT | CASSEGQGGLYTIYF
NA | TRBJ1-4 | NA | TRBV25-1 | TGTGCCAGCAGTGAATATAATGGTGAAAAACTGTTTTTT | CASSEYNGEKLFF
NA | TRBJ2-3 | TRBD2 | TRBV7-9 | TGTGCCGTGGGACTAGATGCCGCAGATACGCAGTATTTT | CAVGLDAADTQYF
few | TRBJ2-7 | NA | TRBV19 | TGTGCCAGTAGTCCCAGCTCCTACGAGCAGTACTTC | CASSPSSYEQYF
once | TRBJ1-1 | NA | TRBV29-1 | TGCAGCGTTGATCCGTGGGAAGGGGATTCGAACACTGAAGCTTTCTTT | CSVDPWEGDSNTEAFF
NA | TRBJ1-2 | NA | TRBV7-9 | TGTGCCAGCAGCCCTAGGACAGAGAACTATGGCTACACCTTC | CASSPRTENYGYTF
NA | TRBJ2-7 | NA | TRBV27 | TGTGCCAGCAGTCCGACCTGGGGGGGCACCTACGAGCAGTACTTC | CASSPTWGGTYEQYF
NA | TRBJ1-4 | NA | TRBV5-6 | TGTGCCAGCACAACTAATGAAAAACTGTTTTTT | CASTTNEKLFF
NA | TRBJ1-2 | NA | TRBV10-3 | TGTGCCATCCCGGACGGGACTAACTATGGCTACACCTTC | CAIPDGTNYGYTF
NA | TRBJ2-7 | NA | TRBV30 | TGTGCCTGGAGTTTGTCAGGGAATACCTACGAGCAGTACTTC | CAWSLSGNTYEQYF
NA | TRBJ2-6 | TRBD1 | TRBV10-1 | TGCGCCAGACGACAGGGGAACTCTGGGGCCAACGTCCTGACTTTC | CARRQGNSGANVLTF
NA | TRBJ2-2 | TRBD1 | TRBV10-3 | TGTGCCATCAGTAGGACAGGGGGCGGAACCGGGGAGCTGTTTTTT | CAISRTGGGTGELFF
NA | TRBJ1-2 | NA | TRBV7-8 | TGTGCCAGCAGCGTACATGCAGAGTCCGGCTACACCTTC | CASSVHAESGYTF
NA | TRBJ2-7 | TRBD1 | TRBV5-1 | TGCGCCAGCAGCTCGGGACAGGGCCCCTACGAGCAGTACTTC | CASSSGQGPYEQYF
NA | TRBJ2-2 | NA | TRBV5-4 | TGTGCCAGCAGCTTGCGGGGGTATGCGAACACCGGGGAGCTGTTTTTT | CASSLRGYANTGELFF